A single sample gave rise to the 20 T cell receptor beta chains below, sequenced in a study of blood T cell repertoires in COVID-19. Measured with immunoSEQ multiplex PCR; TCRdb has only the in-frame clones, and not every one. The sample carries about 310,000 clones, 87% recorded once. Sample: PBMCs or T cells enriched from blood (not recorded which). The receptors were gathered from a woman younger than 30 who had recovered from COVID-19.

This chain uses TRBV7-2 with TRBJ1-2; 8 nucleotides align to TRBD1. Trimming removed 0 bases from V and 7 bases from J; junction bases left unmatched: 10. Germline loops: CDR1 SGHTA, CDR2 FQGNSA. This CDR3 region has 16 residues. Written as DNA, the CDR3 is TGTGCCAGCAGCTTAGCGTTTGGACAGGGCGTAGGTGGCTACACCTTC. Translated: CASSLAFGQGVGGYTF.

The rearrangement uses TRBV6-1 and TRBJ1-6; TRBD1 matches 9 bases. The CDR3 length is 16 residues. Germline V gene sequence: CDR1 MNHNS, CDR2 SASEGT. V was clipped by 1 base and J by 6 bases; unmatched bases: 4. Here the CDR3 DNA reads TGTGCCAGCAGTGAAGTTGAGGGACAGGGTAATTCACCCCTCCACTTT. This gives the protein CASSEVEGQGNSPLHF.

This rearrangement joins TRBV6-5 to TRBJ1-4, with no clear D. This CDR3 comprises 15 residues. CDR1 and CDR2 (germline): MNHEY, SVGAGI. Trimming cost V 0 bases and J 8 bases, with 13 bases left between them. The CDR3 here is CASSYSAVAREKLFF. In DNA, the CDR3 is TGTGCCAGCAGTTACTCGGCTGTTGCTAGGGAAAAACTGTTTTTT.

The chain joins TRBV7-9 to TRBJ1-2; D not certain. This CDR3 has 16 amino acids. The V gene lost 1 base and the J gene lost 1 base, with 13 bases spanning the gap. Germline CDR1 SEHNR, CDR2 FQNEAQ (reference sequence). CDR3 region: CASSLGGPRGNYGYTF. Here the CDR3 DNA reads TGTGCCAGCAGCTTAGGAGGTCCAAGAGGTAACTATGGCTACACCTTC. The full variable domain, rest sourced from reference TRBV7-9 and TRBJ1-2, is DTGVSQNPRHKITKRGQNVTFRCDPISEHNRLYWYRQTLGQGPEFLTYFQNEAQLEKSRLLSDRFSAERPKGSFSTLEIQRTEQGDSAMYLCASSLGGPRGNYGYTFGSGTRLTVV.

This clone was counted a single time. The chain uses TRBV6-6 and TRBJ1-2; 8 nucleotides align to TRBD1. The CDR3 has 14 residues. The ends lost 10 bases at V and 4 bases at J; junction bases unmatched: 11. From germline, CDR1 is MNHNY and CDR2 SVGAGI (reference sequence). The CDR3, as DNA: TGTGCCACCATCTCTGGACAGGGATTCTATGGCTACACCTTC. This gives the protein CATISGQGFYGYTF.

This chain uses TRBV7-2 with TRBJ2-1; a possible D gene is TRBD1 (6 bases). V was shortened by 3 bases and J by 5 bases, with 8 bases between the two germline ends. Germline V gives CDR1 SGHTA, CDR2 FQGNSA. The CDR3 loop spans 13 amino acids. The CDR3 nucleotides read TGTGCCAGCAGCTTGGGACACAACAATGAGCAGTTCTTC. Amino acid sequence: CASSLGHNNEQFF. The whole variable domain, remainder taken from reference TRBV7-2 and TRBJ2-1, is GAGVSQSPSNKVTEKGKDVELRCDPISGHTALYWYRQSLGQGLEFLIYFQGNSAPDKSGLPSDRFSAERTGGSVSTLTIQRTQQEDSAVYLCASSLGHNNEQFFGPGTRLTVL.

The J gene is TRBJ2-3, the V gene TRBV5-1, with D possibly matching TRBD2 (7 bases). The CDR3 runs to 17 residues. Trimming removed 4 bases from V and 2 bases from J, with 20 bases in between. Per germline, CDR1 SGHRS and CDR2 YFSETQ. CDR3 in DNA: TGCGCCAGCAGCGACAGGAGGGAGGGGCTGATCACAGATACGCAGTATTTT. This encodes CASSDRREGLITDTQYF.

V gene TRBV28 combines with J gene TRBJ2-5, with D perhaps matching TRBD2 (5 bases). In germline, CDR1 is MDHEN, CDR2 SYDVKM. V shed 6 bases and J shed 5 bases, with 16 bases lying between them. The CDR3 has 14 amino acids. The CDR3, as DNA: TGTGCCAGCAGAGCCCGACTACGCGGGGAGACCCAGTACTTC. It is translated as CASRARLRGETQYF.

This clone was observed a single time. This chain connects TRBV13 to TRBJ1-1; 10 bases align to TRBD1. The V segment lost 5 bases and the J segment 4 bases; nucleotides outside the gene matches: 7. CDR3 length: 15 residues. CDR1 is PRHDT, CDR2 FYEKMQ, per germline (reference sequence). The CDR3 is CASSRGTGVGTEAFF. DNA for the CDR3: TGTGCCAGCAGCCGAGGGACAGGGGTCGGCACTGAAGCTTTCTTT.

CDR3 loop: CASSDKSIANYGYTF. In DNA, the CDR3 is TGTGCCAGTAGCGATAAATCTATAGCTAACTATGGCTACACCTTC. The V gene is TRBV19, the J gene TRBJ1-2; the D is unclear. Germline V lookup: CDR1 LNHDA, CDR2 SQIVND (reference sequence). V lost 6 bases, J lost 0 bases, and 14 bases lay in between. The CDR3 contains 15 residues. Full variable domain (rest looked up from reference TRBV19 and TRBJ1-2): DGGITQSPKYLFRKEGQNVTLSCEQNLNHDAMYWYRQDPGQGLRLIYYSQIVNDFQKGDIAEGYSVSREKKESFPLTVTSAQKNPTAFYLCASSDKSIANYGYTFGSGTRLTVV.

The CDR3 loop reads CASSLGQGPEQYF. The CDR3 bases are TGTGCCAGCAGCCTCGGACAGGGCCCCGAGCAGTACTTC. The chain links TRBV7-9 to TRBJ2-7; 8 bases align to TRBD1. The trim removed 5 bases at V and 6 bases at J, leaving 6 bases unmatched. This CDR3 comprises 13 residues. Germline CDR1 and CDR2: SEHNR and FQNEAQ (reference sequence).

This chain connects TRBV5-1 to TRBJ1-2, with D unresolved. The germline CDR1 and CDR2 sequences are SGHRS and YFSETQ. The CDR3 totals 14 residues. The V gene lost 2 bases and the J gene lost 6 bases, with 14 bases spanning the gap. The CDR3 loop reads CASSLRREAHGYTF. DNA of the CDR3: TGCGCCAGCAGCTTACGTAGGGAGGCCCATGGCTACACCTTC.

The chain is built from TRBV7-2 and TRBJ2-4; 11 bases match TRBD2. Germline CDR1 SGHTA, CDR2 FQGNSA. J gave up 8 bases and V 5 bases, and 17 bases lay outside the gene matches. CDR3 size: 18 residues. The CDR3 sequence: CASSNVGGASGRLDIQYF. In DNA, the CDR3 is TGTGCCAGCAGCAACGTAGGGGGGGCTAGCGGGAGGCTAGACATTCAGTACTTC.

The chain recombines TRBV7-8 with TRBJ1-1, with 9 bases fitting TRBD1. V trimming: 2 bases; J trimming: 4 bases; junction bases outside the gene matches: 14. The germline V gene encodes CDR1 SGHVS and CDR2 FQNEAQ. This CDR3 region has 18 residues. Here the CDR3 DNA reads TGTGCCAGCAGCTTACTGGCCCCACAGGGGGCCGGTAGCACTGAAGCTTTCTTT. This sequence encodes CASSLLAPQGAGSTEAFF.

This chain links TRBV28 with TRBJ1-2; maybe TRBD1 (5 bases). CDR3 length equals 16 residues. Trimming left V 4 bases short and J 3 bases short, with 18 bases between. Germline V gene lookup returns CDR1 MDHEN and CDR2 SYDVKM. The CDR3 coding sequence is TGTGCCAGCAGTTCCTTGGGAGGGACCGTCTACTATGGCTACACCTTC. This sequence encodes CASSSLGGTVYYGYTF.

The CDR3 reads CASSLVRGNTEAFF. CDR3 sequence (DNA): TGTGCCAGCAGCTTAGTACGGGGGAACACTGAAGCTTTCTTT. The chain recombines TRBV11-1 with TRBJ1-1, with D unresolved. V lost 1 base, J lost 1 base, and 7 bases lay in between. The CDR3 is made up of 14 amino acids. The V gene's germline CDR1 is SGHAT and CDR2 FQDESV (reference sequence).

V and J are TRBV5-4 and TRBJ2-1; TRBD2 matches at 9 bases. J was trimmed by 6 bases and V by 3 bases; bases with no gene match: 7. The CDR3 contains 15 residues. Germline V gene data show CDR1 as SGHNT and CDR2 as YYREEE (reference sequence). The CDR3 DNA is TGTGCCAGCAGCTCTTGGGGACTAGCATCCAATGAGCAGTTCTTC. This gives the protein CASSSWGLASNEQFF.

The chain has TRBV7-9 and TRBJ1-2, with D tentatively TRBD1 (5 bases). The germline CDR1 and CDR2 sequences are SEHNR and FQNEAQ (reference sequence). V was shortened by 2 bases and J by 6 bases, with 19 bases between the two germline ends. The CDR3 extends over 16 amino acids. The CDR3 DNA is TGTGCCAGCAGCTTATCCAACCTCCTAGAGACAGATGGCTACACCTTC. Protein product: CASSLSNLLETDGYTF.

This clone was counted a single time. This chain connects TRBV4-2 to TRBJ2-7; D is perhaps TRBD1 (6 bases). Germline V lookup: CDR1 LGHNA, CDR2 YNFKEQ. Trimming removed 4 bases at V and 2 bases at J, with 18 bases between. The length of the CDR3 is 16 residues. CDR3 bases: TGTGCCAGCAGCCCAGGAACCGGCAGGGACACCTACGAGCAGTACTTC. Its protein is CASSPGTGRDTYEQYF.

The chain is built from TRBV5-1 and TRBJ2-2; D remains ambiguous. Trimming took off 0 bases at V and 5 bases at J, with 5 bases between the two ends. Germline loops: CDR1 SGHRS, CDR2 YFSETQ. The length of the CDR3 is 13 residues. Written as DNA, the CDR3 is TGCGCCAGCAGCTTGGTATCGACCGGGGAGCTGTTTTTT. It yields the protein CASSLVSTGELFF.